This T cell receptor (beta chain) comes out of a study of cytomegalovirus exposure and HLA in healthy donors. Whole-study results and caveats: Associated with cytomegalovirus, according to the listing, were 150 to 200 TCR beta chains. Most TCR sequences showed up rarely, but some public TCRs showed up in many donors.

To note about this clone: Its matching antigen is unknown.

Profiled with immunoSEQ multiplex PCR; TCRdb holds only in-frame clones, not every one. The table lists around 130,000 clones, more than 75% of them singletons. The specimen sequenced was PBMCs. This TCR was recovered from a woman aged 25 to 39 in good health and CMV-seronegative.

This CDR3 is CASSQGALAGAYEQYF. As DNA, the CDR3 is TGCGCCAGCAGCCAAGGAGCCCTAGCGGGGGCCTACGAGCAGTACTTC. The chain carries TRBV4-1 and TRBJ2-7, with 10 bases lining up with TRBD2. After removal of 1 base from V and 2 bases from J, the junction contained 5 bases not matched to a gene. The germline gives CDR1 MGHRA, CDR2 YSYEKL. CDR3 length: 16 residues.